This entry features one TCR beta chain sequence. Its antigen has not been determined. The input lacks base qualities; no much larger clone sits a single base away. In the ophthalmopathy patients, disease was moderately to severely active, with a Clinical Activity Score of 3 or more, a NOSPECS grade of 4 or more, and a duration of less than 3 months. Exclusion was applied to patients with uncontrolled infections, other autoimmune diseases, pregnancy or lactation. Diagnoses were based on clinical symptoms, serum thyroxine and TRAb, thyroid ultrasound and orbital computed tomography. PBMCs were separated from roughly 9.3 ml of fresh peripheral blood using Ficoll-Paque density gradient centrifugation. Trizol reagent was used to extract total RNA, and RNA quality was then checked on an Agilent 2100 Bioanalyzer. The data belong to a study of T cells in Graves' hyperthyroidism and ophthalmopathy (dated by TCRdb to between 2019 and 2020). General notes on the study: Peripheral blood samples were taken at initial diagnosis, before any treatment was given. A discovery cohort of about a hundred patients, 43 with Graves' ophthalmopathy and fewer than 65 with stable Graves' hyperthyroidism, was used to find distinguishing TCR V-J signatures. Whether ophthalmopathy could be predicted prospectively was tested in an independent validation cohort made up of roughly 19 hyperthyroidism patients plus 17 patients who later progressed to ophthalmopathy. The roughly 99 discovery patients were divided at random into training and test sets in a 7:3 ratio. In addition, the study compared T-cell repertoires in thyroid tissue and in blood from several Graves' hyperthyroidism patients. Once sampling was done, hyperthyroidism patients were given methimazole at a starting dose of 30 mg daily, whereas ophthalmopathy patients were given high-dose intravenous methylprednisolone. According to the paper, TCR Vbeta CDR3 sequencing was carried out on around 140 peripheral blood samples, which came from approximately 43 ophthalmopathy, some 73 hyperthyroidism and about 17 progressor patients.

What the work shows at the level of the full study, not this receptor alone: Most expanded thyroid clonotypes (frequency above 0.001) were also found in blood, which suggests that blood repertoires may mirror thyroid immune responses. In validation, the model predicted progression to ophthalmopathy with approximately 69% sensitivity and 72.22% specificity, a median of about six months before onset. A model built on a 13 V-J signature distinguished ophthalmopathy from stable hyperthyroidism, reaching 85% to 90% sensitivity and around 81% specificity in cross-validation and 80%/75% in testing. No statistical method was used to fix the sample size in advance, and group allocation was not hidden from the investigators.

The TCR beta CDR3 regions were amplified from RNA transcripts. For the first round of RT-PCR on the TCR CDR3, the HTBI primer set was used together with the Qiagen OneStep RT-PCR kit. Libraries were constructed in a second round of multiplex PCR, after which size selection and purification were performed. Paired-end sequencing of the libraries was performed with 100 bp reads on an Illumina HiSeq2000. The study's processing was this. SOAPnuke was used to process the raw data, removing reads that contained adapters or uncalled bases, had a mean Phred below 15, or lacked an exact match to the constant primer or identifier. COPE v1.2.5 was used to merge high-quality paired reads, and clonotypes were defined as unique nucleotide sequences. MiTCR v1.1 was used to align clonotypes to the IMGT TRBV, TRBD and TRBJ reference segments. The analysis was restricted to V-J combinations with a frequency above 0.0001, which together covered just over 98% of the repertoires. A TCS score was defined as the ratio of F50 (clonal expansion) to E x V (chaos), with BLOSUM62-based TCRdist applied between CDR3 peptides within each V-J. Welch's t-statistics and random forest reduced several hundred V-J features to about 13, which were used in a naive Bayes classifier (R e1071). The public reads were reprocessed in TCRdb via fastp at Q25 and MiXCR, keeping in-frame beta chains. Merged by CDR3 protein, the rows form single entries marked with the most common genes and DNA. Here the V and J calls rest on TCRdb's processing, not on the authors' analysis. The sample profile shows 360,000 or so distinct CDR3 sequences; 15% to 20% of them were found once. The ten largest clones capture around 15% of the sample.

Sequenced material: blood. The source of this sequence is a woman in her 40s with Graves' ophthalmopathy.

The encoded CDR3 is CASSYPLQGSDTQYF. The nucleotide sequence reads as follows: TGTGCCAGCAGCTACCCTCTACAGGGATCAGATACGCAGTATTTT. This chain is built from TRBV11-1 and TRBJ2-3; the D gene is perhaps TRBD1, from 6 matching bases. Taken from cysteine to phenylalanine, the CDR3 has 15 residues. The sequence is cut down to CDR3 DNA, 45 bases in frame from base 1. Between the V and J ends, shortened by 4 bases and 4 bases respectively, the junction contains 15 bases. From the germline V gene (reference sequence), CDR1 is SGHAT and CDR2 is FQDESV.